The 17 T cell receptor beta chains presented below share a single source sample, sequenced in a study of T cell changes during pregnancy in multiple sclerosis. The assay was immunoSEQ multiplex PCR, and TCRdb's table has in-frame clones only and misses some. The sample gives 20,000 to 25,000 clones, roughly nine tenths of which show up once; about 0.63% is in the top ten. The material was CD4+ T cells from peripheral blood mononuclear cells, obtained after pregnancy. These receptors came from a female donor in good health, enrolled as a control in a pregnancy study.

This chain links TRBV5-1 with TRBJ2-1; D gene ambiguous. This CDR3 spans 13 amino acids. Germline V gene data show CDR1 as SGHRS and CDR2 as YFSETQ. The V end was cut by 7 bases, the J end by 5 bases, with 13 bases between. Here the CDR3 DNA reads TGCGCCAGCTCCGAGGCAGTCGACAATGAGCAGTTCTTC. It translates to CASSEAVDNEQFF.

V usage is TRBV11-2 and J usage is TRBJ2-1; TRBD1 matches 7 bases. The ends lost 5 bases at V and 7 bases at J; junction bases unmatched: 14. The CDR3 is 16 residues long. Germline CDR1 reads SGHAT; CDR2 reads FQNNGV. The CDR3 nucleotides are TGTGCCAGCAGCCCTTTCGTAGACAGGGAAGGGAATGAGCAGTTCTTC. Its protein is CASSPFVDREGNEQFF.

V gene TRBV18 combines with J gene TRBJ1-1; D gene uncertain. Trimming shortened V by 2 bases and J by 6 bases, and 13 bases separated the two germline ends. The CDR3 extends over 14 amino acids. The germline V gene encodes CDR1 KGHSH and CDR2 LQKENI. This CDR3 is CASSPDFEAAEAFF. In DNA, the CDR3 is TGTGCCAGCTCACCAGATTTCGAGGCAGCTGAAGCTTTCTTT.

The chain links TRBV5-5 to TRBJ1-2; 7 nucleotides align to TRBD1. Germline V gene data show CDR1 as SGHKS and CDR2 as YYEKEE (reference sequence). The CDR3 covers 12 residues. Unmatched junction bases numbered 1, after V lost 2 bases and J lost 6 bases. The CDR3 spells CASSFDRDGYTF. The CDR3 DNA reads TGTGCCAGCAGCTTTGACAGGGATGGCTACACCTTC. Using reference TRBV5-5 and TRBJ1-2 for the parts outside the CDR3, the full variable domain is DAGVTQSPTHLIKTRGQQVTLRCSPISGHKSVSWYQQVLGQGPQFIFQYYEKEERGRGNFPDRFSARQFPNYSSELNVNALLLGDSALYLCASSFDRDGYTFGSGTRLTVV.

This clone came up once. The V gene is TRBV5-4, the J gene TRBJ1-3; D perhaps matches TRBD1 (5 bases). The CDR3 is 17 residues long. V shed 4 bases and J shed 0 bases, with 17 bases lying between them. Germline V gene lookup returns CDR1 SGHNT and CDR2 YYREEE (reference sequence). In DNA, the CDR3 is TGTGCCAGCAGCGCCGCCGGGACCGGGGGCTCTGGAAACACCATATATTTT. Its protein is CASSAAGTGGSGNTIYF.

This CDR3 is CASSLVATAYGYTF. Here the CDR3 DNA reads TGTGCCAGCAGCTTAGTGGCAACAGCCTATGGCTACACCTTC. The chain couples TRBV7-9 to TRBJ1-2; no reliable D call. V lost 1 base, J lost 4 bases, and 10 bases lay in between. The CDR3 is 14 residues long. The V gene's germline CDR1 is SEHNR and CDR2 FQNEAQ (reference sequence).

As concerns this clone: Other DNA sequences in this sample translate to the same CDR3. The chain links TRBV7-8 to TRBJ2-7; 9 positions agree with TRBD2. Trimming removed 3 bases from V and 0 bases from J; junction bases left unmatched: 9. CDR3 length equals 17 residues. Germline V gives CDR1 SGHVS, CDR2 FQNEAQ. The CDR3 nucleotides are TGTGCCAGCAGCTTCGATCCTAGCGGGGATGCCTCCTACGAGCAGTACTTC. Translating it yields CASSFDPSGDASYEQYF.

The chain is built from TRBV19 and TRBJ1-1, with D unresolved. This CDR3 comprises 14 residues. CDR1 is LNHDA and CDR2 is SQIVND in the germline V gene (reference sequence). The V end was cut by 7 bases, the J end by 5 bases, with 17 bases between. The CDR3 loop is CASTPSRAGTEAFF. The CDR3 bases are TGTGCCAGTACCCCATCCCGGGCGGGGACTGAAGCTTTCTTT.

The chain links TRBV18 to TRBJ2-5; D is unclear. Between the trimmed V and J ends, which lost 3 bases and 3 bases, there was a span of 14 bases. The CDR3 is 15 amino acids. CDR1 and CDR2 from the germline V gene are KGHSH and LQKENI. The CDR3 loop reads CASSPLKVLKETQYF. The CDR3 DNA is TGTGCCAGCTCACCCCTGAAAGTTCTAAAAGAGACCCAGTACTTC.

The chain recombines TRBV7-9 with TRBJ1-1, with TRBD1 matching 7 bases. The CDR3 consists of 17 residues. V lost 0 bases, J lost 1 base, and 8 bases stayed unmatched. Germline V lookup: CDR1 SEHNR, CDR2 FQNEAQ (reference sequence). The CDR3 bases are TGTGCCAGCAGCTTAGCGCGCTCAGGGGGGAAGAACACTGAAGCTTTCTTT. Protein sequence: CASSLARSGGKNTEAFF.

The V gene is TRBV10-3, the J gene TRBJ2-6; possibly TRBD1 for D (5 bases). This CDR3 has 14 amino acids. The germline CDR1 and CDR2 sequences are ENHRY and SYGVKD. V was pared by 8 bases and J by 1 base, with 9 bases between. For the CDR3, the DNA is TGTGCCATCGGACCAGGGTCTGGGGCCAACGTCCTGACTTTC. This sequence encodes CAIGPGSGANVLTF.

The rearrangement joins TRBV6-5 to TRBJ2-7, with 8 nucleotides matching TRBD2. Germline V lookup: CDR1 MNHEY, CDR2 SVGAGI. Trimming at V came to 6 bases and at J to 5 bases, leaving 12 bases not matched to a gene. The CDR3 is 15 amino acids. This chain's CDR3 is CASSLSGSLSDEQYF. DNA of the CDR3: TGTGCCAGCAGCTTAAGCGGGAGCCTTAGTGACGAGCAGTACTTC.

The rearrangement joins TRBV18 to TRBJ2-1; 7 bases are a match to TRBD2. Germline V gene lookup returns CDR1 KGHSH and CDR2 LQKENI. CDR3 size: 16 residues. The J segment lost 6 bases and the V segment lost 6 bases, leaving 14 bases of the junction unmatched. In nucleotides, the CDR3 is TGTGCCAGCTCCCCTCCTCAGGCGGGAGCCTCCAATGAGCAGTTCTTC. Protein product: CASSPPQAGASNEQFF.

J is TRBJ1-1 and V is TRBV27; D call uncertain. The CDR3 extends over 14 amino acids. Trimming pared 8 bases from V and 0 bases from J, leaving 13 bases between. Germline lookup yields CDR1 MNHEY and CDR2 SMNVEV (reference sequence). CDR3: CASLADGMNTEAFF. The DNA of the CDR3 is TGTGCCAGCTTGGCGGATGGCATGAACACTGAAGCTTTCTTT.

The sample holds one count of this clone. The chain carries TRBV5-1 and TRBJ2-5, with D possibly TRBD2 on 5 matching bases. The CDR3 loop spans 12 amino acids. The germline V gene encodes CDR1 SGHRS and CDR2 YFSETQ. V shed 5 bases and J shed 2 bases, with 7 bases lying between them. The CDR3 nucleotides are TGCGCCAGCAGTCCGGGACAAGAGACCCAGTACTTC. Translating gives CASSPGQETQYF.

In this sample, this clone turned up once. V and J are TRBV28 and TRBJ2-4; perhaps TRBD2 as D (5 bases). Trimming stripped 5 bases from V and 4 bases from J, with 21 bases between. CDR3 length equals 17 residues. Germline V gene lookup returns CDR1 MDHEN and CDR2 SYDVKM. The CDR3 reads CASSPIQVAGLKNIQYF. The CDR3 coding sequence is TGTGCCAGCAGTCCGATACAAGTTGCGGGCCTGAAAAACATTCAGTACTTC.

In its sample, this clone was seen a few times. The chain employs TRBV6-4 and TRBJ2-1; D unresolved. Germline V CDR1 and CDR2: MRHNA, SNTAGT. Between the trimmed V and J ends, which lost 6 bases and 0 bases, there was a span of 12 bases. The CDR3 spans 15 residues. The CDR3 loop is CASSPFESSYNEQFF. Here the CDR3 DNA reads TGTGCCAGCAGCCCCTTCGAGAGCTCCTACAATGAGCAGTTCTTC.